Presented here are 18 T cell receptor beta chains from one specimen sequenced in a study of blood T cells in healthy people across ages. A J-beta primer mix and a sample-barcoded 5' primer were used in a second PCR of about 7 to 11 cycles. TCRdb reanalysed the 5' RACE reads using MiXCR and keeps one entry per CDR3 protein. The sample holds around 990,000 distinct CDR3 sequences, roughly two fifths seen once. The sample comprised blood. The receptors were gathered from a young man in good health.

About this clonotype: This may be a read error: a much more frequent sequence differs by one nucleotide. The rearrangement links TRBV4-3 to TRBJ2-3; D possibly corresponds to TRBD1 (5 bases). Germline loops: CDR1 LGHNA, CDR2 YSLEER. V lost 2 bases, J lost 2 bases, and 14 bases lay in between. The CDR3 is 16 amino acids. As DNA, the CDR3 is TGCGCCAGCAGCCAATTGACAGTTGGAGACACAGATACGCAGTATTTT. Translated: CASSQLTVGDTDTQYF.

Details on this clonotype: With a much larger clone just one base away, this may be a read error. The rearrangement joins TRBV25-1 to TRBJ2-1; 11 positions agree with TRBD2. Germline trimming cut 7 bases from V and 2 bases from J; bases unmatched to any gene: 4. Germline V CDR1 and CDR2: MGHDK, SYGVNS. The CDR3 sequence is 15 residues long. CDR3 bases: TGTGCCAGCACCTTTAGCGGGGGGGCCTACAATGAGCAGTTCTTC. This codes for CASTFSGGAYNEQFF. Full variable domain (outside the CDR3, taken from reference TRBV25-1 and TRBJ2-1): EADIYQTPRYLVIGTGKKITLECSQTMGHDKMYWYQQDPGMELHLIHYSYGVNSTEKGDLSSESTVSRIRTEHFPLTLESARPSHTSQYLCASTFSGGAYNEQFFGPGTRLTVL.

J is TRBJ1-1 and V is TRBV7-2; D unresolved. V was cut by 0 bases and J by 1 base, with 9 bases left in between. This CDR3 contains 15 residues. Germline CDR1 reads SGHTA; CDR2 reads FQGNSA. CDR3 loop: CASSLASGQNTEAFF. CDR3 bases: TGTGCCAGCAGCTTAGCTTCCGGGCAGAACACTGAAGCTTTCTTT.

This clonotype has only one observation. V gene TRBV7-9 combines with J gene TRBJ1-2, with a weak D call TRBD1 (5 bases). Between the trimmed V and J ends, which lost 3 bases and 7 bases, there was a span of 9 bases. Germline V CDR1 and CDR2: SEHNR, FQNEAQ (reference sequence). CDR3 length: 12 residues. The CDR3 spells CASSFYGGGYTF. CDR3 bases: TGTGCCAGCAGCTTTTACGGGGGTGGCTACACCTTC.

This clonotype was found a few times. The CDR3 protein is CASSLGGLSTEAFF. The CDR3 DNA is TGCGCCAGCAGCTTGGGGGGTCTCAGCACTGAAGCTTTCTTT. This chain uses TRBV5-1 with TRBJ1-1; D not certain. V lost 0 bases, J lost 4 bases, and 10 bases lay in between. Looked up from germline, CDR1 is SGHRS and CDR2 is YFSETQ. The CDR3 totals 14 residues.

The CDR3 region is CAATAVGGLAKNIQYF. Written as DNA, the CDR3 is TGTGCCGCTACTGCCGTTGGGGGCCTTGCCAAAAACATTCAGTACTTC. The V and J genes are TRBV6-6 and TRBJ2-4, with a possible D match to TRBD1 (6 bases). The germline CDR1 and CDR2 sequences are MNHNY and SVGAGI (reference sequence). V shed 11 bases and J shed 1 base, with 21 bases lying between them. The CDR3 loop spans 16 amino acids.

Only a few counts were recorded for this clonotype. The chain carries TRBV4-2 and TRBJ1-3, with 7 bases matching TRBD1. Germline values: CDR1 LGHNA, CDR2 YNFKEQ. V gave up 4 bases and J gave up 4 bases; unmatched junction bases: 10. The CDR3 covers 16 residues. The CDR3 DNA reads as TGTGCCAGCAGCCGGCCCGGGACAGAACCCGGAAACACCATATATTTT. Its translation is CASSRPGTEPGNTIYF.

This clonotype has more than one count but fewer than ten. V and J are TRBV6-2 or TRBV6-3 and TRBJ2-7, with D uncertain. In germline, CDR1 is MNHEY, CDR2 SVGEGT. The CDR3 totals 16 residues. V lost 6 bases and J 4 bases, leaving 22 bases between the germline ends. CDR3 in DNA: TGTGCCAGCAGCAGTACGTTCCCACCCCCGGAATACGAGCAGTACTTC. It codes for CASSSTFPPPEYEQYF.

CDR3 sequence reads: CASSQVSIRGSPGNEQYF. CDR3 DNA sequence: TGTGCCAGCAGCCAAGTTAGTATTCGGGGATCACCCGGCAATGAGCAGTACTTC. V is TRBV3-1 and J is TRBJ2-5; D may be TRBD2 (5 bases). The germline V gene encodes CDR1 LGHDT and CDR2 YNNKEL (reference sequence). This CDR3 is built from 18 residues. Trimming took 1 base from V and 11 from J, leaving 29 bases between them.

This clonotype showed up just once. The chain employs TRBV7-9 and TRBJ1-1; D unclear. The CDR3 spans 14 residues. Germline V CDR1 and CDR2: SEHNR, FQNEAQ (reference sequence). Trimming took 3 bases from V and 0 from J, leaving 8 bases between them. The CDR3 protein is CASSFGVVNTEAFF. CDR3 DNA sequence: TGTGCCAGCAGCTTCGGGGTTGTGAACACTGAAGCTTTCTTT.

V gene TRBV29-1 combines with J gene TRBJ2-3, with D unclear. V dropped 4 bases and J dropped 3 bases, with 14 bases sitting between them. The germline V gene has CDR1 SQVTM and CDR2 ANQGSEA. The length of the CDR3 is 14 residues. The CDR3 DNA sequence: TGCAGCGTTGTAGGTAGTATCCGGACAGATACGCAGTATTTT. Translation gives CSVVGSIRTDTQYF.

The rearrangement uses TRBV20-1 and TRBJ2-7, with TRBD2 matching over 7 bases. Germline V gene data show CDR1 as DFQATT and CDR2 as SNEGSKA (reference sequence). The CDR3 spans 15 residues. J gave up 1 base and V 6 bases, and 12 bases lay outside the gene matches. The CDR3 region is CSATLSEGGSYEQYF. The CDR3 nucleotides read TGCAGTGCCACCCTCTCCGAGGGAGGGTCCTACGAGCAGTACTTC.

This chain links TRBV27 with TRBJ2-1; TRBD2 agrees at 9 bases. This CDR3 region has 16 residues. Looked up from germline, CDR1 is MNHEY and CDR2 is SMNVEV (reference sequence). The V gene end was trimmed by 6 bases and the J gene end by 2 bases; junction bases not matched to a gene: 8. CDR3 amino acids: CASSSSGARPYNEQFF. The CDR3 nucleotides are TGTGCCAGCAGCTCTAGCGGGGCAAGGCCCTACAATGAGCAGTTCTTC.

The V and J genes are TRBV10-2 and TRBJ2-2; no definite D call. The CDR3 is 16 amino acids. Per the germline V gene, CDR1 is WSHSY and CDR2 is SAAADI. V shed 2 bases and J shed 0 bases, with 10 bases lying between them. In DNA, the CDR3 is TGCGCCAGCAGTGAGAATGTGGCACCGAACACCGGGGAGCTGTTTTTT. Its translation: CASSENVAPNTGELFF.

The CDR3: CSAPSTGDAKNIQYF. As DNA, the CDR3 is TGCAGTGCCCCGTCGACAGGGGATGCCAAAAACATTCAGTACTTC. This chain joins TRBV20-1 and TRBJ2-4; 8 nucleotides match TRBD1. From germline, CDR1 is DFQATT and CDR2 SNEGSKA (reference sequence). V shed 6 bases, J shed 1 base, and the junction held 8 bases outside the gene matches. There are 15 residues in the CDR3.

This chain joins TRBV9 and TRBJ2-1; perhaps TRBD1 as D (6 bases). Trimming cost V 0 bases and J 4 bases, with 8 bases left between them. Germline V gene lookup returns CDR1 SGDLS and CDR2 YYNGEE. This CDR3 comprises 14 residues. The CDR3 here is CASSVAQGYNEQFF. CDR3 coding DNA: TGTGCCAGCAGCGTAGCTCAGGGGTACAATGAGCAGTTCTTC. Full variable domain (remainder filled in from reference TRBV9 and TRBJ2-1): DSGVTQTPKHLITATGQRVTLRCSPRSGDLSVYWYQQSLDQGLQFLIQYYNGEERAKGNILERFSAQQFPDLHSELNLSSLELGDSALYFCASSVAQGYNEQFFGPGTRLTVL.

The genes are TRBV9 and TRBJ2-1, with TRBD2 matching over 11 bases. CDR1 and CDR2 (germline): SGDLS, YYNGEE. This CDR3 spans 16 amino acids. J gave up 4 bases and V 3 bases, and 6 bases lay outside the gene matches. The CDR3 loop is CASSASGTSGYNEQFF. The CDR3 DNA reads TGTGCCAGCAGCGCGTCCGGGACTAGCGGATACAATGAGCAGTTCTTC. Filled out from reference TRBV9 and TRBJ2-1, the complete variable domain reads DSGVTQTPKHLITATGQRVTLRCSPRSGDLSVYWYQQSLDQGLQFLIQYYNGEERAKGNILERFSAQQFPDLHSELNLSSLELGDSALYFCASSASGTSGYNEQFFGPGTRLTVL.

This rearrangement joins TRBV4-3 to TRBJ1-3, with D unclear. This CDR3 spans 17 amino acids. From germline, CDR1 is LGHNA and CDR2 YSLEER. V lost 0 bases and J lost 2, with 14 bases in between. CDR3 in DNA: TGCGCCAGCAGCCAAGATCGTGGGCCGAGGGCTGGAAACACCATATATTTT. This gives the protein CASSQDRGPRAGNTIYF.